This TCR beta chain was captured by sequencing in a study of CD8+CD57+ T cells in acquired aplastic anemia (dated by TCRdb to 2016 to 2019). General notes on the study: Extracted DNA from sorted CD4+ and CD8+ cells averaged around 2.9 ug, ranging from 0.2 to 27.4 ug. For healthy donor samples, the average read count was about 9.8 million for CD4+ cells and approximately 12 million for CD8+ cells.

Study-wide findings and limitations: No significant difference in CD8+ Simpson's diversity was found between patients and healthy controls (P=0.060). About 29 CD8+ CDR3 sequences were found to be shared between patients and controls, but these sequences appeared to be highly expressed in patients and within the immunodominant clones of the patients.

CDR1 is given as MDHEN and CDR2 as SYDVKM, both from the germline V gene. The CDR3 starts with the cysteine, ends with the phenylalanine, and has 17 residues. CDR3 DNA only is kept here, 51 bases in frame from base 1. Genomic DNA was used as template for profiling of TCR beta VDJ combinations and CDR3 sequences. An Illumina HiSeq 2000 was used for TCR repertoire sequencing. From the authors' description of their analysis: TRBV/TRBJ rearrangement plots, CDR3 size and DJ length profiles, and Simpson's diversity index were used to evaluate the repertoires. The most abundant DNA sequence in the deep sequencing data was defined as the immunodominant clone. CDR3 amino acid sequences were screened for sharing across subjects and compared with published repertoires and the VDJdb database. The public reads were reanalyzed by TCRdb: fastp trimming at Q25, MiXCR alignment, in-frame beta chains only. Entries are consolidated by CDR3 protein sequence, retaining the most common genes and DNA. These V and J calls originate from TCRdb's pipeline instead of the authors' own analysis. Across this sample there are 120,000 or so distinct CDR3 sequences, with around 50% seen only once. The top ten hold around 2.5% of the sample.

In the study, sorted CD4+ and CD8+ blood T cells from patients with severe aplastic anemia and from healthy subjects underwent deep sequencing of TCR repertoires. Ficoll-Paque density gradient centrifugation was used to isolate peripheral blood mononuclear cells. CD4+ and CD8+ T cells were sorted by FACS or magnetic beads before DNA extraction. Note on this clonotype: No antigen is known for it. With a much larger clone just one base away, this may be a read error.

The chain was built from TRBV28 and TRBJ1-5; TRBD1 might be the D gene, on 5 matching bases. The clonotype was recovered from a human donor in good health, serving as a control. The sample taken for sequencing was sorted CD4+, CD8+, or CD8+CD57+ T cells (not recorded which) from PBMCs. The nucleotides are TGTACCAGCAGCCCGAAACCGGGACGGGGACCCAATCAGCCCCAGCATTTT. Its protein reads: CTSSPKPGRGPNQPQHF. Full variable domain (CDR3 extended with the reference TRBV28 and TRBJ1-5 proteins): DVKVTQSSRYLVKRTGEKVFLECVQDMDHENMFWYRQDPGLGLRLIYFSYDVKMKEKGDIPEGYSVSREKKERFSLILESASTNQTSMYLCTSSPKPGRGPNQPQHFGDGTRLSIL.